These 3 T cell receptor beta chains came from one sample sequenced in a study of lymphopenia after photon versus proton radiotherapy. Sequencing was performed with immunoSEQ multiplex PCR; in TCRdb, only in-frame clones are kept and a portion is missing. The sample carries under 25,000 clones, around 84% recorded once. Sequencing used peripheral blood, obtained from a patient treated with photon-based radiotherapy. The receptors were gathered from a man aged 55 to 70 with pancreatic cancer.

The rearrangement joins TRBV30 to TRBJ2-4; D is possibly TRBD1 (6 bases). Germline CDR1 and CDR2: GTSNPN and SVGIG (reference sequence). This CDR3 comprises 15 residues. V dropped 1 base and J dropped 1 base, with 11 bases sitting between them. The CDR3 coding sequence is TGTGCCTGGAGTGGCGGAAGGGGGGCCAAAAACATTCAGTACTTC. It codes for CAWSGGRGAKNIQYF.

This clone came up once. V and J are TRBV30 and TRBJ2-1; a possible D gene is TRBD2 (5 bases). Trimming removed 0 bases at V and 9 bases at J, with 12 bases between. The CDR3 sequence is 13 residues long. The germline gives CDR1 GTSNPN, CDR2 SVGIG (reference sequence). The CDR3 nucleotides are TGTGCCTGGAGTGTACAGAGGGAAGGTGAGCAGTTCTTC. Translation: CAWSVQREGEQFF.

This rearrangement joins TRBV5-1 to TRBJ2-1; possible D gene TRBD2, 5 bases. CDR3 length equals 18 residues. CDR1 SGHRS and CDR2 YFSETQ come from the germline V gene. Trimming removed 1 base at V and 0 bases at J, with 17 bases between. The CDR3 DNA follows: TGCGCCAGCAGCTTGTTCTCCGGGGTCTCCTTCTCCTACAATGAGCAGTTCTTC. Protein: CASSLFSGVSFSYNEQFF.